The subject of this entry is one TCR beta chain. Its antigen is unknown. Per-base quality was not reported, and no clone a single base away is much larger than it. At the DNA level, this CDR3 is encoded by other sequences in the same sample as well. The immunoSEQ Assay was the method used to sequence TCRbeta CDR3 regions. After extraction, genomic DNA underwent amplification by bias-controlled multiplex PCR, followed by high-throughput sequencing. As for the original processing: To quantify the absolute abundance of every unique TCRbeta CDR3 region, sequences were collapsed and filtered. T cell fraction was estimated by normalizing TCRbeta template counts to usable DNA, which was measured by amplifying reference genes present in all nucleated cells. Repertoire TCRs were annotated as SARS-CoV-2-specific by exact matching of V gene, CDR3 amino acid sequence and J gene to a known reactive TCR set. The reference SARS-CoV-2 TCR set was derived from MIRA and filtered for enrichment in COVID-19-positive ImmuneCODE repertoires, a step that removed public or cross-reactive TCRs. Drawing on the MIRA antigens, annotated TCRs were analysed further at the level of specific ORF or position within ORF. Breadth was defined as the number of annotated unique rearrangements divided by the total number of unique productive rearrangements, and depth was defined as the summed frequency of the annotated unique rearrangements. TCR breadth was compared between groups using two-sided Wilcoxon rank-sum tests. In its TCRdb copy, this immuneACCESS table keeps in-frame sequences only and misses some clones. Where compared with another copy, unresolved V genes explain less than half of these, and the others have no known cause. V and J calls and clone size come straight from that table; D and trimming were deduced from the DNA. Present in this sample are about 680,000 clones, more than 80% of which were seen just once. Of the sample, about 1.5% falls within the top ten clones.

This entry belongs to a study of Ad26.COV2.S vaccination and SARS-CoV-2 variants (TCRdb year 2021). As for the study more broadly: Donors in the vaccine arm were drawn from COV1001, a multicentre, randomized, double-blind, placebo-controlled phase I-IIa trial testing Ad26.COV2.S in healthy adults. Dosing of Ad26.COV2.S was intramuscular, at either 5x10^10 or 1x10^11 viral particles, delivered as one shot or as two shots spaced 56 days apart. TCRbeta repertoire sequencing was used to assess the specificity and breadth of SARS-CoV-2-reactive T cell receptors after Ad26.COV2.S vaccination. A total of around 32 samples were included in the TCR-sequenced set, comprising about 20 Ad26.COV2.S vaccine recipients, 5 placebo recipients and 8 SARS-CoV-2 convalescent individuals. Participants in the trial were split at random into five groups of five each, receiving low-dose or high-dose Ad26.COV2.S once or twice, or else placebo on both occasions. Investigators remained blinded to trial group allocation during experiments and outcome assessment. The paper as a whole reports these results and caveats: Higher spike-specific TCR breadth was observed in Ad26.COV2.S recipients than in placebo recipients (P = 0.0014). According to the authors, total T cell responses may have been underestimated by the TCR breadth and depth analyses. After vaccination, substantial breadth of spike-specific CD8+ and CD4+ T cell responses was reported. Non-spike TCR breadth was comparable between vaccine and placebo recipients, consistent with the vaccine containing only spike. The study was not powered to compare responses between vaccine doses or regimens.

The CDR3 measures 12 amino acids from cysteine to phenylalanine. The kept DNA is CDR3 alone, 36 bases in frame from the first base. Trimming takes 4 bases off V and 6 bases off J; junction bases not matched to a gene: 2. Per the germline V gene, KGHDR is the CDR1 and SFDVKD is the CDR2. This specimen's treatment or condition label, per the study, means: about 20 received Ad26.COV2.S at low or high dose, single or two shots; a few received placebo; per-sample allocation not given. Repertoires of vaccine and placebo recipients were sequenced from samples collected on day 63 after the first injection. Cohort 1b enrolled about two dozen adults aged 18-55 years at a single site in Boston, USA, between 29 July and 7 August 2020. Ad26.COV2.S consisted of a replication-incompetent adenovirus type 26 vector by which a prefusion-stabilized SARS-CoV-2 spike protein from the original Wuhan strain was expressed.

The sample here was peripheral blood, taken in a trial of Ad26.COV2.S vaccine versus placebo. The clonotype was recovered from a person aged 18-65 years who received the Ad26.COV2.S COVID-19 vaccine or a placebo. This chain is built from TRBV24-1 and TRBJ2-7; TRBD1 lines up with 7 middle nucleotides. The CDR3 in this case is CATSDPGGEQYF. The sequence in DNA is TGTGCCACCAGTGACCCAGGGGGCGAGCAGTACTTC.